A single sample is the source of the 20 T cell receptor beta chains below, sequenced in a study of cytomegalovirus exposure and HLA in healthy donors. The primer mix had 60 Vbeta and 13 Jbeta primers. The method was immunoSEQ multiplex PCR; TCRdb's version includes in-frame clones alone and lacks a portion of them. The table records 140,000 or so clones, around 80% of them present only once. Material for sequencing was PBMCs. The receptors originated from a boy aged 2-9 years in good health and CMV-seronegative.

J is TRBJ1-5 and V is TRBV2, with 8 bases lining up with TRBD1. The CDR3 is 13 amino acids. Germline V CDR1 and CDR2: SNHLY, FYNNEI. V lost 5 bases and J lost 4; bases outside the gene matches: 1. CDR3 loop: CASSWDRNQPQHF. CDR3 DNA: TGTGCCAGCAGTTGGGACAGGAATCAGCCCCAGCATTTT.

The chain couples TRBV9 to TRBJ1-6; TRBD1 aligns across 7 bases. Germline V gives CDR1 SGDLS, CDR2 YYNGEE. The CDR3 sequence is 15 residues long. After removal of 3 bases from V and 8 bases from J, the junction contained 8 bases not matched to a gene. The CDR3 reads CASSAGTARDSPLHF. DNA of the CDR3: TGTGCCAGCAGCGCGGGGACAGCCAGGGATTCACCCCTCCACTTT.

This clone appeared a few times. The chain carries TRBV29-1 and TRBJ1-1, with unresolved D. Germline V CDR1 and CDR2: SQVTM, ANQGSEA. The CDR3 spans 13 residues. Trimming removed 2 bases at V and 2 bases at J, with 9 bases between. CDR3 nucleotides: TGCAGCGTTGAATTGGGCCAAAACACTGAAGCTTTCTTT. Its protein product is CSVELGQNTEAFF. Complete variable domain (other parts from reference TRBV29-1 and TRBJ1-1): SAVISQKPSRDICQRGTSLTIQCQVDSQVTMMFWYRQQPGQSLTLIATANQGSEATYESGFVIDKFPISRPNLTFSTLTVSNMSPEDSSIYLCSVELGQNTEAFFGQGTRLTVV.

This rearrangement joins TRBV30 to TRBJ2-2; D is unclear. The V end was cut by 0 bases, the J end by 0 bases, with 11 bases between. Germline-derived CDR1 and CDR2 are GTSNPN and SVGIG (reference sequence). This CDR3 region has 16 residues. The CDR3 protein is CAWSVFSTSNTGELFF. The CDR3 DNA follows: TGTGCCTGGAGTGTATTTTCCACTTCGAACACCGGGGAGCTGTTTTTT.

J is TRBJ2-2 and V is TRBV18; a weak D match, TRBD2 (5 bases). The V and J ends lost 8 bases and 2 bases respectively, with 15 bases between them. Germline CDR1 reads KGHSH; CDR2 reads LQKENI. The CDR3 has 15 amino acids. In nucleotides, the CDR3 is TGTGCCAGCCACCAAAACCCGGGAAACACCGGGGAGCTGTTTTTT. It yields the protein CASHQNPGNTGELFF.

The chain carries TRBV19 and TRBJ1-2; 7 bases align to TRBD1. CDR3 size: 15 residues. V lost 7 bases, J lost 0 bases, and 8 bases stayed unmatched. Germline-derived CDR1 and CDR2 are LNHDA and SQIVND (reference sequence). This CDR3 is CASTSGGTANYGYTF. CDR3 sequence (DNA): TGTGCCAGTACCTCGGGAGGGACAGCTAACTATGGCTACACCTTC.

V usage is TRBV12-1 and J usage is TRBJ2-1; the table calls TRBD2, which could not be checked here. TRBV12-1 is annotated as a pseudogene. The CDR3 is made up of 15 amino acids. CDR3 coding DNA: TGTGCCAGCAGGTCCCGCGTTACTGCCTACAATGAGCAGTTCTTC. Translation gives CASRSRVTAYNEQFF.

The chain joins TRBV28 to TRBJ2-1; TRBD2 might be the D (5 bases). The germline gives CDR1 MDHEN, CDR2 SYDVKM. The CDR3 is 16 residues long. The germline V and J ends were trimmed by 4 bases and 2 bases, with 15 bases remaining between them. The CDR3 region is CASSSFGERTYNEQFF. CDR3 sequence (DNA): TGTGCCAGCAGTTCCTTTGGCGAGCGGACCTACAATGAGCAGTTCTTC.

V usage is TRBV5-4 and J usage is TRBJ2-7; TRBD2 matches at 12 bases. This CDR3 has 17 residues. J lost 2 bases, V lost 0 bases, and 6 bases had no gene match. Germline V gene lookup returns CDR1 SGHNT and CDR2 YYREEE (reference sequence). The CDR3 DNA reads TGTGCCAGCAGCTTGGGGACTAGCGGGGCAAGAGCCTACGAGCAGTACTTC. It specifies CASSLGTSGARAYEQYF.

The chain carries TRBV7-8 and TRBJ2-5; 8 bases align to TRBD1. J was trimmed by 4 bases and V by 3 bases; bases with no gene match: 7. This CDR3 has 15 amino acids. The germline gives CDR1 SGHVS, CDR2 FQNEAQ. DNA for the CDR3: TGTGCCAGCAGCTTTGGACAGGGTATTGGAGAGACCCAGTACTTC. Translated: CASSFGQGIGETQYF.

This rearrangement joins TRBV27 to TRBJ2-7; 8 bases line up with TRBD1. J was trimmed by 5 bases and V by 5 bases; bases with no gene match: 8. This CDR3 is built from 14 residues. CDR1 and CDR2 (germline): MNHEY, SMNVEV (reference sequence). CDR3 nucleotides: TGTGCCAGCAGTCCGGGCCCGACAGGGGACGAGCAGTACTTC. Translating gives CASSPGPTGDEQYF.

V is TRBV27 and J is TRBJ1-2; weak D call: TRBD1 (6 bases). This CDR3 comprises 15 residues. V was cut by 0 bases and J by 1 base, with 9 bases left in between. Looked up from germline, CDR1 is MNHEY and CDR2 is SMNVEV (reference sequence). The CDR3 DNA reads TGTGCCAGCAGTTTATCCGGGGGGCTTAACTATGGCTACACCTTC. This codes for CASSLSGGLNYGYTF.

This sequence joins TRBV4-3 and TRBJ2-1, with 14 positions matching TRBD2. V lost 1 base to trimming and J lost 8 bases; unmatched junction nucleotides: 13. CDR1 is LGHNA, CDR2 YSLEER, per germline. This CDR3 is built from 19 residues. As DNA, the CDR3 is TGCGCCAGCAGCCAAGGGAGACTAGCGGGAGGGCCTTATTTCGATGAGCAGTTCTTC. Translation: CASSQGRLAGGPYFDEQFF.

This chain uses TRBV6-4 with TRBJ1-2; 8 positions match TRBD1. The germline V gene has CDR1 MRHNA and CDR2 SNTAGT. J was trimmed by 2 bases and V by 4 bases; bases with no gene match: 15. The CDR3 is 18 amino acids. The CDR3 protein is CASSAVVGGTGGNYGYTF. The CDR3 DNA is TGTGCCAGCAGTGCCGTAGTAGGCGGTACAGGGGGGAACTATGGCTACACCTTC.

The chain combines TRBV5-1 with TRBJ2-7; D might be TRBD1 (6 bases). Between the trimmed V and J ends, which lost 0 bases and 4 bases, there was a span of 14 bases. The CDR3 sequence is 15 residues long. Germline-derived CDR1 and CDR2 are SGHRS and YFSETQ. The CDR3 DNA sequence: TGCGCCAGCAGCTTGGGAGGCCAGGGGACGTACGAGCAGTACTTC. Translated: CASSLGGQGTYEQYF. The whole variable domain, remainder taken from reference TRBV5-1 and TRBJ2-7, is KAGVTQTPRYLIKTRGQQVTLSCSPISGHRSVSWYQQTPGQGLQFLFEYFSETQRNKGNFPGRFSGRQFSNSRSEMNVSTLELGDSALYLCASSLGGQGTYEQYFGPGTRLTVT.

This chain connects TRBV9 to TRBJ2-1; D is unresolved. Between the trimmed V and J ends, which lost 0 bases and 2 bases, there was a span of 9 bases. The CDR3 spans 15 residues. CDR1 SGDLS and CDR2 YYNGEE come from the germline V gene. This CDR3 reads CASSVEVAPYNEQFF. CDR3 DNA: TGTGCCAGCAGCGTAGAAGTGGCCCCCTACAATGAGCAGTTCTTC.

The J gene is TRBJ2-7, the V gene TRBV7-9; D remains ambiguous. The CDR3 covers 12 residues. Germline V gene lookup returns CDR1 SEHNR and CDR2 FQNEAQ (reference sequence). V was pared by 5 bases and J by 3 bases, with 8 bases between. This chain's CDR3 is CASSLKYYEQYF. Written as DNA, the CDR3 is TGTGCCAGCAGCCTAAAGTACTACGAGCAGTACTTC.

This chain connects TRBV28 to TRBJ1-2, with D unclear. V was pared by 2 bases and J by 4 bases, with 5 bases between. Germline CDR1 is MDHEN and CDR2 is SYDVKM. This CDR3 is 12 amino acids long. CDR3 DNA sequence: TGTGCCAGCAGTTTAAGTAGCTATGGCTACACCTTC. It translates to CASSLSSYGYTF.

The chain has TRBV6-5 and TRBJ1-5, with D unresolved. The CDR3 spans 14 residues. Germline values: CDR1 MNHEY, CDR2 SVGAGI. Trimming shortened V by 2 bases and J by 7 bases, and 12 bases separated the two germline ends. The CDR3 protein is CASSYETNSQPQHF. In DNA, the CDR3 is TGTGCCAGCAGTTACGAAACCAACAGCCAGCCCCAGCATTTT.

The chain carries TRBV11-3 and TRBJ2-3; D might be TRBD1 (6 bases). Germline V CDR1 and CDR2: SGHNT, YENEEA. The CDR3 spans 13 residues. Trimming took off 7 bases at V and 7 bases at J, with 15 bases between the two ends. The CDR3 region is CASKIQGGHTQYF. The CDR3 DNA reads TGTGCCAGCAAGATACAGGGTGGACATACGCAGTATTTT.